This T cell receptor beta chain was sequenced for a study of blood T cells in healthy people across ages. Study conclusions and caveats: TCR beta diversity, measured per million T cells, fell in a roughly linear way with age. Diversity figures based on one million T cells were deemed too low. CMV infection status of these donors was not known.

This clonotype appeared a few times. Its antigen remains unknown. Germline CDR1 and CDR2: MNHNS and SASEGT. The CDR3 has 14 residues. Trimming took 0 bases from V and 10 from J, leaving 15 bases between them. Together with a sample-barcoded 5' primer, a J-beta primer mix was included in a second PCR lasting roughly 6 to 12 cycles. TCRdb recomputed calls from the 5' RACE reads with MiXCR, one row per CDR3 protein. The sample consists of about 570,000 distinct CDR3 sequences, roughly 28% of them appearing once. Samples each yielded at least 6 micrograms of total RNA. V and J are TRBV6-1 and TRBJ1-1; tentatively, D is TRBD1 (5 bases). The sample comprised blood. The sequence was collected from a woman aged 70 to 79 in good health. Written as DNA, the CDR3 is TGTGCCAGCAGTGAAGCGGGGCGGGGCAGGGCAGCTTTCTTT. Its protein is CASSEAGRGRAAFF.